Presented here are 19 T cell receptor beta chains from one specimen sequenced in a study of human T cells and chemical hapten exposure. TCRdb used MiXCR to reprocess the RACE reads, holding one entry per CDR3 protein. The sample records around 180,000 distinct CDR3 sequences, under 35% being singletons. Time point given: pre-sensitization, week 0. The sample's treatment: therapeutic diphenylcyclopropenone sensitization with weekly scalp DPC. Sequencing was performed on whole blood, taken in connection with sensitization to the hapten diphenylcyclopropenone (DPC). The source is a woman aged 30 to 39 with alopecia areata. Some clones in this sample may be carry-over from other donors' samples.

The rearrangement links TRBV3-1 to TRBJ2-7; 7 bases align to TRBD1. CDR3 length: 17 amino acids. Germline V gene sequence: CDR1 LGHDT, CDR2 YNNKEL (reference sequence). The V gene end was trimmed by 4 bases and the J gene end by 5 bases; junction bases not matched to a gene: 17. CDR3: CASSPRDRRTLLDEQYF. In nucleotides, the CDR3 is TGTGCCAGCAGCCCCCGGGACAGAAGGACGTTATTGGACGAGCAGTACTTC.

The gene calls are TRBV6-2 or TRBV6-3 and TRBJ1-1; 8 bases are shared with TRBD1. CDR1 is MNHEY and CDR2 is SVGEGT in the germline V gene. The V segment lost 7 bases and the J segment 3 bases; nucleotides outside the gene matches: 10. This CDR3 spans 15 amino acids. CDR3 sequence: CASITTGGRDTEAFF. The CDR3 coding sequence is TGTGCCAGCATCACAACAGGGGGTCGTGACACTGAAGCTTTCTTT.

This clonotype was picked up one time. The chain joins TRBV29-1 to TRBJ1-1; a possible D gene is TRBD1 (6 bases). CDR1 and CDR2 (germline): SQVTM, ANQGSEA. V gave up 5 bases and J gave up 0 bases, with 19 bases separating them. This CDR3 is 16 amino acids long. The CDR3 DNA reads TGCAGCGTTTACATCTCCGGGACAAGTATGAACACTGAAGCTTTCTTT. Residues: CSVYISGTSMNTEAFF. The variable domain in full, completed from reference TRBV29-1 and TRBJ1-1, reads SAVISQKPSRDICQRGTSLTIQCQVDSQVTMMFWYRQQPGQSLTLIATANQGSEATYESGFVIDKFPISRPNLTFSTLTVSNMSPEDSSIYLCSVYISGTSMNTEAFFGQGTRLTVV.

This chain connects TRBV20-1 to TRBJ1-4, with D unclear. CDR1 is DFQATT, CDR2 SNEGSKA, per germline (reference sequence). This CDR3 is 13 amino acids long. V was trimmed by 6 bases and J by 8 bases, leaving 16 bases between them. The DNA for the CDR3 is TGCAGTGCCACTAAACACGGTGGCGAAAAACTGTTTTTT. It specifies CSATKHGGEKLFF.

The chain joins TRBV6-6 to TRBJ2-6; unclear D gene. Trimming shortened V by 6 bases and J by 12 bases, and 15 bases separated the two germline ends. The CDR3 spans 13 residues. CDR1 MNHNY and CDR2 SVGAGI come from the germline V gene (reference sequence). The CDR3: CASSLEIQSVLTF. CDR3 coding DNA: TGTGCCAGCAGCCTCGAAATACAGAGCGTCCTGACTTTC.

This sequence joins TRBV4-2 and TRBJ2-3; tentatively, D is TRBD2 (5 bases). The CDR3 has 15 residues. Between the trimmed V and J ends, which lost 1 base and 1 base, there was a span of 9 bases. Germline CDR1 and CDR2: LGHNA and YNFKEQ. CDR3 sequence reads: CASSQVPRGTDTQYF. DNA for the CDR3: TGTGCCAGCAGCCAAGTACCGCGGGGCACAGATACGCAGTATTTT.

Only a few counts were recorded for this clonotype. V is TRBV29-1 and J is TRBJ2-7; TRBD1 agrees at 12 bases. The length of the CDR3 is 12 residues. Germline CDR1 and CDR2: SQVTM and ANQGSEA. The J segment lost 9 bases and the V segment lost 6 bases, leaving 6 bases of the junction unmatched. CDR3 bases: TGCAGCGTCGGGGACAGGGGGCAGGGGCAGTACTTC. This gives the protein CSVGDRGQGQYF.

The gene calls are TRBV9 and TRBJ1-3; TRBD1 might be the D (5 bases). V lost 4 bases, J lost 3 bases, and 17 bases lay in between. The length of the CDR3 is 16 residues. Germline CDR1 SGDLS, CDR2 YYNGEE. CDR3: CASSTGAGYGGNTIYF. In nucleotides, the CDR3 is TGTGCCAGCAGCACCGGGGCCGGGTATGGTGGAAACACCATATATTTT.

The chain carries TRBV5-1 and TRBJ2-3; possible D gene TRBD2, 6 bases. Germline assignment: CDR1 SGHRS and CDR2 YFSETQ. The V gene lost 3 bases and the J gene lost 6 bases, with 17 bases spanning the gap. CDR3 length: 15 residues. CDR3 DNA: TGCGCCAGCAGCTCGCTAACTGGAGGGGTGGATACGCAGTATTTT. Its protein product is CASSSLTGGVDTQYF. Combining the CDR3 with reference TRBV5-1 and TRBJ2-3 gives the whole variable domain KAGVTQTPRYLIKTRGQQVTLSCSPISGHRSVSWYQQTPGQGLQFLFEYFSETQRNKGNFPGRFSGRQFSNSRSEMNVSTLELGDSALYLCASSSLTGGVDTQYFGPGTRLTVL.

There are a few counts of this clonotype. CDR3 loop: CASSVEQPEQFF. The CDR3 DNA is TGTGCCAGCAGCGTAGAACAGCCCGAGCAGTTCTTC. The chain carries TRBV9 and TRBJ2-1; D remains ambiguous. There are 12 residues in the CDR3. Germline lookup yields CDR1 SGDLS and CDR2 YYNGEE. The V gene lost 0 bases and the J gene lost 10 bases, with 8 bases spanning the gap.

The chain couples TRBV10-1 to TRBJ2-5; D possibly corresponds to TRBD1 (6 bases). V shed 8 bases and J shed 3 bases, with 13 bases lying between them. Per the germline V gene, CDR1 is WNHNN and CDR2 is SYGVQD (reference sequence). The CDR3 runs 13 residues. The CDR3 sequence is CASQGGLEETQYF. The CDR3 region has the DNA TGCGCCAGCCAAGGGGGTCTTGAAGAGACCCAGTACTTC.

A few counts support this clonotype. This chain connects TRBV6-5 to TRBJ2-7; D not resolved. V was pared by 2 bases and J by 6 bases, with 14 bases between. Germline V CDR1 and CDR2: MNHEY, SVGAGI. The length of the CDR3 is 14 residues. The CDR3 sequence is CASSYLRQVGEQYF. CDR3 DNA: TGTGCCAGCAGTTACCTACGTCAGGTCGGCGAGCAGTACTTC.

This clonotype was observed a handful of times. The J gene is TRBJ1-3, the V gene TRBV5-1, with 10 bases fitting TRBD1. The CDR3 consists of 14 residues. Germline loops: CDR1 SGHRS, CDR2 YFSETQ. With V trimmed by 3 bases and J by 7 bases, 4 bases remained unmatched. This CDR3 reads CASSSDRGRNTIYF. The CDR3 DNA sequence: TGCGCCAGCAGCTCAGACAGGGGGCGGAACACCATATATTTT.

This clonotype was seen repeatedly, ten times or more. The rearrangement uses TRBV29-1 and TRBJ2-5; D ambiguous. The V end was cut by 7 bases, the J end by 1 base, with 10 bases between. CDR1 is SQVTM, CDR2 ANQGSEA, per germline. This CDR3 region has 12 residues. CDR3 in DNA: TGCAGCGGTCTAGGAAGCCAAGAGACCCAGTACTTC. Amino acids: CSGLGSQETQYF.

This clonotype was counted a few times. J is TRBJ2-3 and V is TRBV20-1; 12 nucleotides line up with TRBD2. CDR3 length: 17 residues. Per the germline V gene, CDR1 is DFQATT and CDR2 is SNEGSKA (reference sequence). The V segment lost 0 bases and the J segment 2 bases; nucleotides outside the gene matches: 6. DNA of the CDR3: TGCAGTGCTAGAGAGCTAGGACTAGCGGGACCCACAGATACGCAGTATTTT. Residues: CSARELGLAGPTDTQYF.

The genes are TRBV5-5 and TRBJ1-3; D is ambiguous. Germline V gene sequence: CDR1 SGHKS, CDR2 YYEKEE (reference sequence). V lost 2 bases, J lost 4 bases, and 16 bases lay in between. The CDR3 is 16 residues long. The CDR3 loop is CASSFAENSRGNTIYF. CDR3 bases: TGTGCCAGCAGCTTCGCGGAAAACAGCCGGGGAAACACCATATATTTT.

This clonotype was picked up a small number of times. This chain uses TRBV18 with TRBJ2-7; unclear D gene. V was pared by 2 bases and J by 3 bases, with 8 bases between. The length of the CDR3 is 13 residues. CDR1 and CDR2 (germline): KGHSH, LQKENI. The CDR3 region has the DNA TGTGCCAGCTCACCATTAGACGGCTACGAGCAGTACTTC. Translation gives CASSPLDGYEQYF.

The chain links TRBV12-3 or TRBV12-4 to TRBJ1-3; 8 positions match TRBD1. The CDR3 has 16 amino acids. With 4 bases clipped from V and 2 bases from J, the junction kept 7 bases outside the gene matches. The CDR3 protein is CASSSPGQVTGNTIYF. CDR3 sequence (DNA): TGTGCCAGCAGTTCACCGGGACAGGTCACTGGAAACACCATATATTTT.

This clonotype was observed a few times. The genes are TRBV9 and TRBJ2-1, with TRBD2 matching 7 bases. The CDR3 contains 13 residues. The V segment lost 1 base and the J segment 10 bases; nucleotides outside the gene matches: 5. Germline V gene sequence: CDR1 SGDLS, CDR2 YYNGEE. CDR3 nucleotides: TGTGCCAGCAGCGTAACCACGGGGGGAGAGCAGTTCTTC. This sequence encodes CASSVTTGGEQFF. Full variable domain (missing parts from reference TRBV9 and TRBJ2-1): DSGVTQTPKHLITATGQRVTLRCSPRSGDLSVYWYQQSLDQGLQFLIQYYNGEERAKGNILERFSAQQFPDLHSELNLSSLELGDSALYFCASSVTTGGEQFFGPGTRLTVL.